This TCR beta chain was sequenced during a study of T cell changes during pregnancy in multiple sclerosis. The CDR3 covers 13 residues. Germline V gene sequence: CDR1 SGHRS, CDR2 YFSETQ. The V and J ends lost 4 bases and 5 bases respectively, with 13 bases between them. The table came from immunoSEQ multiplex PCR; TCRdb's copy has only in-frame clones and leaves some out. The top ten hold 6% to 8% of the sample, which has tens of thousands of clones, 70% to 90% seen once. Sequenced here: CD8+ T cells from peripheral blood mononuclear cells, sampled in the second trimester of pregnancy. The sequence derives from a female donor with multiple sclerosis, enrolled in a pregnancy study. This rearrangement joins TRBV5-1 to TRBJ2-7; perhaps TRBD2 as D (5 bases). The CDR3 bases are TGCGCCAGCAGCCCCCAGGAGGTAGACGAGCAGTACTTC. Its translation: CASSPQEVDEQYF.